This TCR beta chain was profiled in a study of CXCR3-negative and CXCR3-positive naive CD8 T cells. Each TRB cDNA library was prepared by 5' RACE (with UMI labels). TCRdb reprocessed the 5' RACE reads; each CDR3 protein has one entry and no DNA is given. The listing contains around 88,000 distinct CDR3 sequences. Sorting yielded triplicates of 300,000 cells for each CD8+ T cell subset. CD45RO-CCR7+CD27+CD95- expression identified naive CD8+ T cells. Study outcomes and limitations: CXCR3-positive naive cells had TRB CDR3s that were more hydrophobic than CXCR3-negative naive cells had.

The CDR3 consists of 12 residues. Germline CDR1 MGHRA, CDR2 YSYEKL. About this clonotype itself: Its antigen is currently unknown.

The sequence was obtained from a human donor in good health. Some clones in this sample may be carry-over from other donors' samples. The chain combines TRBV4-1 with TRBJ2-1. Sequenced sample: naive CXCR3+ CD8+ T cells from blood. Subset given: CD45RO-CCR7+CD27+CD95- naive CD8+ T cells expressing CXCR3 (TNR3+). CDR3 loop: CASSQENNEQFF.